The 27 T cell receptor beta chains reported below all come from one sample, sequenced in a study of neurological immune-mediated disorders. As for time point: longitudinal time-point 1 (baseline). Each CDR3 protein gets one entry after TCRdb re-called the 5' RACE reads with MiXCR. The sample yields tens of thousands of distinct CDR3 sequences, more than 8.5% seen once. Sequenced input: PBMCs. The source of these receptors is a woman between 40 and 55 years old in good health.

This clonotype was observed at least ten times. V usage is TRBV10-3 and J usage is TRBJ2-2; 9 nucleotides align to TRBD1. Germline V gene sequence: CDR1 ENHRY, CDR2 SYGVKD. The CDR3 consists of 14 residues. Trimming at V came to 6 bases and at J to 5 bases, leaving 4 bases not matched to a gene. CDR3 region: CAIRTGTGTGELFF. The CDR3 DNA is TGTGCCATCAGGACCGGGACAGGGACCGGGGAGCTGTTTTTT.

Ten or more counts support this clonotype. This chain connects TRBV29-1 to TRBJ2-3, with D perhaps given as TRBD1 or TRBD2 (6 bases each). Germline V gene sequence: CDR1 SQVTM, CDR2 ANQGSEA. This CDR3 has 13 amino acids. V shed 7 bases and J shed 6 bases, with 17 bases lying between them. The CDR3 coding sequence is TGCAGCGCTTGGCGGGACAATCCGGATACGCAGTATTTT. This gives the protein CSAWRDNPDTQYF.

This clonotype has ten or more counts. This sequence joins TRBV5-1 and TRBJ2-7; TRBD2 matches at 10 bases. The CDR3 sequence is 15 residues long. Germline V gives CDR1 SGHRS, CDR2 YFSETQ. The V and J ends lost 5 bases and 2 bases, in that order; junction bases with no gene match: 7. This CDR3 is CASSSSGGVPYEQYF. The CDR3 DNA reads TGCGCCAGCAGTTCCAGCGGGGGGGTCCCCTACGAGCAGTACTTC.

This clonotype was picked up many times. The chain uses TRBV4-3 and TRBJ2-3; D possibly corresponds to TRBD1 (5 bases). Germline CDR1 and CDR2: LGHNA and YSLEER. The CDR3 runs 17 residues. V lost 1 base, J lost 7 bases, and 21 bases lay in between. The CDR3 sequence: CASSQVTRGHPPHTQYF. In DNA, the CDR3 is TGCGCCAGCAGCCAAGTCACAAGAGGACACCCACCACATACGCAGTATTTT.

Only a few counts were recorded for this clonotype. This chain connects TRBV20-1 to TRBJ2-5; no definite D call. CDR3 length: 12 amino acids. The germline CDR1 and CDR2 sequences are DFQATT and SNEGSKA (reference sequence). V gave up 6 bases and J gave up 4 bases, with 12 bases separating them. CDR3 bases: TGCAGTGCCACTCTAGGGATAGAGACCCAGTACTTC. Translation: CSATLGIETQYF.

Ten or more counts support this clonotype. The rearrangement uses TRBV24-1 and TRBJ2-5; D gene uncertain. This CDR3 is 13 amino acids long. Trimming shortened V by 9 bases and J by 0 bases, and 10 bases separated the two germline ends. The germline V gene has CDR1 KGHDR and CDR2 SFDVKD. The DNA of the CDR3 is TGTGCCACCTCAGGAAGCCACCAAGAGACCCAGTACTTC. Its translation is CATSGSHQETQYF.

This clonotype was detected many times. The chain combines TRBV12-3 or TRBV12-4 with TRBJ1-3; 9 positions match TRBD1. This CDR3 comprises 13 residues. The ends lost 7 bases at V and 11 bases at J; junction bases unmatched: 9. The CDR3, as DNA: TGTGCCAGCACCCCGGGACAGGGCATCCCCATATATTTT. It yields the protein CASTPGQGIPIYF.

This clonotype was detected many times. The chain links TRBV20-1 to TRBJ2-7, with 11 positions matching TRBD2. This CDR3 contains 13 residues. V shed 4 bases, J shed 4 bases, and the junction held 3 bases outside the gene matches. The germline V gene encodes CDR1 DFQATT and CDR2 SNEGSKA (reference sequence). The CDR3 reads CSAILAGVYEQYF. In nucleotides, the CDR3 is TGCAGTGCTATACTAGCGGGAGTGTACGAGCAGTACTTC.

This clonotype showed up many times. V and J are TRBV6-1 and TRBJ1-1; a possible D gene is TRBD1 (5 bases). Trimming left V 0 bases short and J 0 bases short, with 11 bases between. The length of the CDR3 is 16 residues. CDR1 is MNHNS, CDR2 SASEGT, per germline. The CDR3 region has the DNA TGTGCCAGCAGTGAAGCTATGGGACTGATGAACACTGAAGCTTTCTTT. This gives the protein CASSEAMGLMNTEAFF.

This clonotype came up many times. This chain joins TRBV3-1 and TRBJ1-1, with a tentative D call TRBD1 (6 bases). Germline V CDR1 and CDR2: LGHDT, YNNKEL (reference sequence). Trimming removed 7 bases at V and 3 bases at J, with 15 bases between. This CDR3 spans 14 amino acids. The CDR3 sequence is CASTPFGGDTEAFF. The CDR3 coding sequence is TGTGCCAGCACTCCCTTTGGGGGCGACACTGAAGCTTTCTTT.

This clonotype occurred many times. The chain recombines TRBV7-2 with TRBJ2-2; D not certain. The CDR3 covers 13 residues. The V end was cut by 5 bases, the J end by 6 bases, with 10 bases between. The germline V gene encodes CDR1 SGHTA and CDR2 FQGNSA. CDR3 sequence reads: CASSPVRSGELFF. CDR3 sequence (DNA): TGTGCCAGCAGCCCTGTCCGTTCCGGGGAGCTGTTTTTT.

This clonotype was seen many times. V is TRBV7-3 and J is TRBJ2-1; TRBD1 might be the D (5 bases). The CDR3 covers 12 residues. Germline values: CDR1 SGHTA, CDR2 FQGTGA. V shed 5 bases and J shed 7 bases, with 9 bases lying between them. CDR3 in DNA: TGTGCCAGCAGCGCCTCAGGGAATGAGCAGTTCTTC. It yields the protein CASSASGNEQFF.

In its sample, this clonotype was seen many times. The genes are TRBV20-1 and TRBJ2-1, with D uncertain. Germline lookup yields CDR1 DFQATT and CDR2 SNEGSKA (reference sequence). The CDR3 extends over 14 amino acids. Deletions cut 0 bases from V and 8 bases from J, with 14 bases between. The CDR3 loop reads CSARDRQQDYEQFF. For the CDR3, the DNA is TGCAGTGCTAGAGATCGGCAACAAGATTATGAGCAGTTCTTC.

This clonotype was picked up many times. The chain is built from TRBV5-1 and TRBJ2-1; a possible D gene is TRBD2 (5 bases). The CDR3 runs 15 residues. CDR1 and CDR2 (germline): SGHRS, YFSETQ. The ends were cut back, 0 bases at V and 0 bases at J, with 7 bases in the middle. This CDR3 is CASSLGLYSYNEQFF. The CDR3 DNA reads as TGCGCCAGCAGCTTGGGACTATACTCCTACAATGAGCAGTTCTTC. Combining the CDR3 with reference TRBV5-1 and TRBJ2-1 gives the whole variable domain KAGVTQTPRYLIKTRGQQVTLSCSPISGHRSVSWYQQTPGQGLQFLFEYFSETQRNKGNFPGRFSGRQFSNSRSEMNVSTLELGDSALYLCASSLGLYSYNEQFFGPGTRLTVL.

The chain links TRBV3-1 to TRBJ1-2; D remains unclear. The CDR3 loop spans 14 amino acids. The V and J ends lost 4 bases and 1 base respectively, with 10 bases between them. Germline CDR1 LGHDT, CDR2 YNNKEL (reference sequence). CDR3 in amino acids: CASSPRRINYGYTF. The CDR3 DNA reads as TGTGCCAGCAGCCCCCGACGGATTAACTATGGCTACACCTTC.

This clonotype was observed many times. V usage is TRBV7-2 and J usage is TRBJ2-3; D gene ambiguous. Germline lookup yields CDR1 SGHTA and CDR2 FQGNSA. V lost 2 bases and J lost 5, with 8 bases in between. This CDR3 comprises 13 residues. CDR3 bases: TGTGCCAGCAGCTTAAACTTGGAAGATACGCAGTATTTT. As protein: CASSLNLEDTQYF.

In this sample, this clonotype turned up many times. V usage is TRBV29-1 and J usage is TRBJ2-3; TRBD1 is a possible D gene (7 bases). CDR3 length equals 16 residues. V lost 6 bases and J 0 bases, leaving 19 bases between the germline ends. Germline CDR1 reads SQVTM; CDR2 reads ANQGSEA. The chain's CDR3 is CSVARQGLTSTDTQYF. CDR3 in DNA: TGCAGCGTCGCTAGACAGGGACTTACTAGCACAGATACGCAGTATTTT.

This clonotype has ten or more counts. J is TRBJ1-6 and V is TRBV6-4; D remains unclear. The CDR3 contains 13 residues. In germline, CDR1 is MRHNA, CDR2 SNTAGT. Deletions cut 3 bases from V and 8 bases from J, with 8 bases between. Here the CDR3 reads CASSEESHSPLHF. Written as DNA, the CDR3 is TGTGCCAGCAGTGAAGAAAGTCATTCACCCCTCCACTTT.

The chain links TRBV2 to TRBJ1-1; unclear D gene. Trimming cost V 8 bases and J 3 bases, with 7 bases left between them. Germline V gene lookup returns CDR1 SNHLY and CDR2 FYNNEI. The CDR3 runs to 11 residues. The CDR3: CASGFYTEAFF. The CDR3 DNA sequence: TGTGCCAGCGGTTTTTACACTGAAGCTTTCTTT.

This clonotype showed up many times. The chain uses TRBV4-2 and TRBJ1-4; D is perhaps TRBD1 (5 bases). Trimming took off 3 bases at V and 11 bases at J, with 22 bases between the two ends. Per the germline V gene, CDR1 is LGHNA and CDR2 is YNFKEQ. CDR3 length equals 16 residues. The CDR3 sequence: CASSQEPGAGTGKLFF. The DNA for the CDR3 is TGTGCCAGCAGCCAGGAGCCGGGAGCTGGGACGGGGAAACTGTTTTTT.

The rearrangement joins TRBV20-1 to TRBJ2-7; D may be TRBD2 (5 bases). The ends were cut back, 4 bases at V and 2 bases at J, with 12 bases in the middle. The CDR3 spans 13 residues. CDR1 and CDR2 (germline): DFQATT, SNEGSKA (reference sequence). The CDR3 sequence is CSATRRAAYEQYF. The CDR3 bases are TGCAGTGCTACCCGACGAGCGGCCTACGAGCAGTACTTC.

With regard to this clonotype: It is unclear where the CDR3 begins or ends on the DNA, so no DNA is shown, and the CDR3 is as TCRdb lists it. The chain joins TRBV3-1 to TRBJ2-3; the table calls TRBD2, which could not be checked here. Germline V gene lookup returns CDR1 LGHDT and CDR2 YNNKEL (reference sequence). The CDR3 is 16 amino acids long, termini counted. CDR3 amino acids: CANSQDVAGGADTRYF.

This clonotype was detected many times. The CDR3 sequence: CASSLGPEPSEQFF. In nucleotides, the CDR3 is TGCGCCAGCAGCTTGGGGCCGGAACCAAGTGAGCAGTTCTTC. The chain is built from TRBV5-1 and TRBJ2-1; no clear D. This CDR3 is built from 14 residues. V gave up 0 bases and J gave up 9 bases, with 13 bases separating them. Germline V gene sequence: CDR1 SGHRS, CDR2 YFSETQ.

Concerning this clonotype itself: Likely a read error: the CDR3 ends without its conserved phenylalanine or tryptophan. The chain has TRBV12-3 or TRBV12-4 and TRBJ2-7; possible D gene TRBD2, 6 bases. This CDR3 has 15 residues. The CDR3 coding sequence is TGTGCCAGCAGTGGCCGCGTGACTAGGCCCTACGAACAGTACCTC. This sequence encodes CASSGRVTRPYEQYL.

This clonotype was seen ten or more times. The chain carries TRBV5-1 and TRBJ2-3; D gene ambiguous. Germline V gene sequence: CDR1 SGHRS, CDR2 YFSETQ. Trimming left V 1 base short and J 3 bases short, with 15 bases between. The length of the CDR3 is 16 residues. The CDR3 DNA reads TGCGCCAGCAGCTTGCGAATGTCCCTGACTACAGATACGCAGTATTTT. It translates to CASSLRMSLTTDTQYF.

In its sample, this clonotype was seen many times. The chain has TRBV5-5 and TRBJ2-1; 7 nucleotides align to TRBD1. The CDR3 runs to 16 residues. CDR1 is SGHKS and CDR2 is YYEKEE in the germline V gene (reference sequence). With V trimmed by 1 base and J by 0 bases, 4 bases remained unmatched. The CDR3, as DNA: TGTGCCAGCAGCTTGCAGGACAGGAACTCCTACAATGAGCAGTTCTTC. It yields the protein CASSLQDRNSYNEQFF.

This clonotype was recorded many times. CDR3 region: CASSDSEYNEQFF. DNA for the CDR3: TGTGCCAGCAGTGACTCCGAATACAATGAGCAGTTCTTC. This rearrangement joins TRBV6-4 to TRBJ2-1, with D hard to call. Trimming removed 0 bases at V and 4 bases at J, with 4 bases between. This CDR3 contains 13 residues. Germline V gives CDR1 MRHNA, CDR2 SNTAGT.